This TCR beta chain comes out of a study of blood T cell repertoires in COVID-19. Across the whole study: From T cells, B-cell-depleted T cells, or PBMCs came the material, which was cDNA or gDNA.

V shed 4 bases and J shed 6 bases, with 9 bases lying between them. The CDR3 length is 12 residues. The V gene's germline CDR1 is SGDLS and CDR2 YYNGEE. The Seattle site enrolled patients during active infection and followed them longitudinally. The authors' processing: Reference gene primers were amplified, and this amplification served to estimate nucleated cell counts. Clones were sequenced by immunoSEQ multiplex PCR, and TCRdb holds only the in-frame ones, with some missing. The V and J calls and clone size are taken from that table; D and trimming were inferred from the DNA. The repertoire includes roughly 260,000 clones, 80% to 95% of them detected once, and approximately 2.6% sits in the top ten.

The V gene is TRBV9, the J gene TRBJ2-3; D ambiguous. The receptor's source is a person under 35 with COVID-19, enrolled during active disease. The sequencing input was peripheral blood. CDR3 sequence (DNA): TGTGCCAGCAGCTCTAAGATGGATACGCAGTATTTT. It specifies CASSSKMDTQYF.